The 17 T cell receptor beta chains reported below all come from one sample, sequenced in a study of cytomegalovirus exposure and HLA in healthy donors. PCR involved 60 Vbeta and 13 Jbeta primers. TCRdb's table, derived via immunoSEQ multiplex PCR, lists solely in-frame clones and lacks some. Of over 200,000 clones in the sample, 70% to 80% were seen once. The sample consisted of PBMCs. These receptors were obtained from a male donor in good health and CMV-seronegative.

The chain has TRBV5-1 and TRBJ2-1, with D hard to call. Trimming stripped 2 bases from V and 8 bases from J, with 5 bases between. In germline, CDR1 is SGHRS, CDR2 YFSETQ. CDR3 length: 11 amino acids. Here the CDR3 reads CASSFSYEQFF. The CDR3 DNA sequence: TGCGCCAGCAGCTTTTCCTATGAGCAGTTCTTC.

V usage is TRBV18 and J usage is TRBJ2-7; 9 nucleotides align to TRBD1. The CDR3 covers 15 residues. Trimming removed 2 bases from V and 5 bases from J; junction bases left unmatched: 7. Germline V gene sequence: CDR1 KGHSH, CDR2 LQKENI. The CDR3 is CASSPSRDRVHEQYF. In DNA, the CDR3 is TGTGCCAGCTCACCATCCCGGGACAGGGTGCACGAGCAGTACTTC.

The chain links TRBV5-6 to TRBJ1-6; D perhaps matches TRBD1 (6 bases). CDR3 size: 18 residues. Trimming left V 3 bases short and J 0 bases short, with 16 bases between. Germline CDR1 SGHDT, CDR2 YYEEEE. This chain's CDR3 is CASSSGHPNSSYNSPLHF. The CDR3 nucleotides are TGTGCCAGCAGCTCGGGACACCCAAATAGCTCCTATAATTCACCCCTCCACTTT. Drawing the rest from reference TRBV5-6 and TRBJ1-6, the complete variable domain is DAGVTQSPTHLIKTRGQQVTLRCSPKSGHDTVSWYQQALGQGPQFIFQYYEEEERQRGNFPDRFSGHQFPNYSSELNVNALLLGDSALYLCASSSGHPNSSYNSPLHFGNGTRLTVT.

The chain employs TRBV6-5 and TRBJ1-1; D call uncertain. CDR1 is MNHEY, CDR2 SVGAGI, per germline. The ends were cut back, 0 bases at V and 1 base at J, with 12 bases in the middle. The CDR3 is made up of 16 amino acids. Written as DNA, the CDR3 is TGTGCCAGCAGTTACTCGACTGCGATCCCGAACACTGAAGCTTTCTTT. Translating gives CASSYSTAIPNTEAFF.

V and J are TRBV6-5 and TRBJ2-5; 7 bases fit TRBD2. The assigned J gene may be wrong: the sequence end matches TRBJ2-7 better. Germline V gene sequence: CDR1 MNHEY, CDR2 SVGAGI. There are 16 residues in the CDR3. CDR3: CASSYGRDYISYEQYF. CDR3 nucleotide sequence: TGTGCCAGCAGTTACGGGAGGGACTACATCTCCTACGAGCAGTACTTC.

J is TRBJ2-2 and V is TRBV5-1, with D unresolved. There are 14 residues in the CDR3. Germline CDR1 SGHRS, CDR2 YFSETQ. V lost 1 base and J 5 bases, leaving 9 bases between the germline ends. The CDR3 sequence is CASSLYEVTGELFF. CDR3 in DNA: TGCGCCAGCAGCTTGTACGAGGTAACCGGGGAGCTGTTTTTT.

The CDR3 nucleotides read TGTGCCACCAGCAGGCGGATTTCCACAGATACGCAGTATTTT. Its translation: CATSRRISTDTQYF. The rearrangement uses TRBV15 and TRBJ2-3, with D unclear. V lost 3 bases to trimming and J lost 2 bases, with 9 bases between them. Germline CDR1 reads LNHNV; CDR2 reads YYDKDF (reference sequence). This CDR3 has 14 residues.

As for this clone: Compared with germline, one end of the junction differs, possibly owing to a read error. The chain couples TRBV7-9 to TRBJ1-4; 10 bases are shared with TRBD1. Germline values: CDR1 SEHNR, CDR2 FQNEAQ (reference sequence). The CDR3 extends over 17 amino acids. As DNA, the CDR3 is TGTTCCAGCAGCCCTGGGGACAGGGGCCCAACTAATGAAAAACTGTTTTTT. It codes for CSSSPGDRGPTNEKLFF.

Worth noting for this clone: Germline and junction disagree at one end, which may indicate a read error. The chain links TRBV2 to TRBJ2-7, with 8 nucleotides matching TRBD1. The V gene's germline CDR1 is SNHLY and CDR2 FYNNEI. This CDR3 spans 11 amino acids. CDR3 DNA: TGTGCCAGCAGCAACCGGGACAGGCTTTTCTTC. Translated: CASSNRDRLFF.

The chain links TRBV28 to TRBJ2-7; TRBD1 agrees at 11 bases. CDR1 MDHEN and CDR2 SYDVKM come from the germline V gene. CDR3 size: 14 residues. The V and J ends lost 7 bases and 2 bases, in that order; junction bases with no gene match: 4. This chain's CDR3 is CASTPGQGAYEQYF. The CDR3 DNA follows: TGTGCCAGCACCCCGGGACAGGGGGCCTACGAGCAGTACTTC.

The genes are TRBV7-9 and TRBJ1-1; D not resolved. The CDR3 consists of 14 residues. The V gene lost 5 bases and the J gene lost 1 base, with 11 bases spanning the gap. CDR1 and CDR2 from the germline V gene are SEHNR and FQNEAQ (reference sequence). CDR3 residues: CASSLRTGNTEAFF. CDR3 nucleotides: TGTGCCAGCAGCCTCAGGACTGGGAACACTGAAGCTTTCTTT. The full variable domain, in which reference TRBV7-9 and TRBJ1-1 provide the parts outside the CDR3, is DTGVSQNPRHKITKRGQNVTFRCDPISEHNRLYWYRQTLGQGPEFLTYFQNEAQLEKSRLLSDRFSAERPKGSFSTLEIQRTEQGDSAMYLCASSLRTGNTEAFFGQGTRLTVV.

The chain employs TRBV6-5 and TRBJ2-2; 8 nucleotides agree with TRBD1. Germline V gives CDR1 MNHEY, CDR2 SVGAGI. The J segment lost 4 bases and the V segment lost 5 bases, leaving 6 bases of the junction unmatched. The CDR3 runs 15 residues. The CDR3 bases are TGTGCCAGCAGTCGCCGGGACAGGCGCACCGGGGAGCTGTTTTTT. The encoded protein is CASSRRDRRTGELFF.

The rearrangement links TRBV7-8 to TRBJ2-7; D gene unclear. This CDR3 has 14 amino acids. CDR1 and CDR2 from the germline V gene are SGHVS and FQNEAQ. V lost 4 bases and J 7 bases, leaving 17 bases between the germline ends. For the CDR3, the DNA is TGTGCCAGCAGCTCCCCCGAACAGTCGGTGGAGCAGTACTTC. Residues: CASSSPEQSVEQYF. The full variable domain, its missing parts supplied by reference TRBV7-8 and TRBJ2-7, is GAGVSQSPRYKVAKRGQDVALRCDPISGHVSLFWYQQALGQGPEFLTYFQNEAQLDKSGLPSDRFFAERPEGSVSTLKIQRTQQEDSAVYLCASSSPEQSVEQYFGPGTRLTVT.

This clone appeared a few times. The rearrangement links TRBV2 to TRBJ1-4; D is ambiguous. The germline V and J ends were trimmed by 4 bases and 3 bases, with 9 bases remaining between them. The CDR3 sequence is 14 residues long. Germline V gene lookup returns CDR1 SNHLY and CDR2 FYNNEI. In DNA form, the CDR3 reads TGTGCCAGCAGTGCCGTGGAGGCTAATGAAAAACTGTTTTTT. Its protein is CASSAVEANEKLFF. Full variable domain (outside the CDR3, taken from reference TRBV2 and TRBJ1-4): EPEVTQTPSHQVTQMGQEVILRCVPISNHLYFYWYRQILGQKVEFLVSFYNNEISEKSEIFDDQFSVERPDGSNFTLKIRSTKLEDSAMYFCASSAVEANEKLFFGSGTQLSVL.

The chain employs TRBV19 and TRBJ1-5; D unclear. Between the trimmed V and J ends, which lost 7 bases and 2 bases, there was a span of 12 bases. The V gene's germline CDR1 is LNHDA and CDR2 SQIVND (reference sequence). The CDR3 covers 14 residues. The chain's CDR3 is CASMSRRGNQPQHF. CDR3 coding DNA: TGTGCCAGTATGAGTCGTCGGGGCAATCAGCCCCAGCATTTT.

This clone appeared a few times. This chain joins TRBV7-9 and TRBJ1-4; D might be TRBD1 (5 bases). The germline V gene has CDR1 SEHNR and CDR2 FQNEAQ (reference sequence). The CDR3 sequence is 11 residues long. The CDR3 spells CLGGANEKLFF. The CDR3 coding sequence is TGTCTGGGGGGAGCTAATGAAAAACTGTTTTTT.

V usage is TRBV27 and J usage is TRBJ2-7; the match to TRBD2 covers 8 bases. Looked up from germline, CDR1 is MNHEY and CDR2 is SMNVEV (reference sequence). Trimming cost V 5 bases and J 2 bases; bases outside gene matches: 5. The CDR3 totals 14 residues. DNA for the CDR3: TGTGCCAGCAGTACAACTAGCGGTGCCTACGAGCAGTACTTC. Translation gives CASSTTSGAYEQYF.